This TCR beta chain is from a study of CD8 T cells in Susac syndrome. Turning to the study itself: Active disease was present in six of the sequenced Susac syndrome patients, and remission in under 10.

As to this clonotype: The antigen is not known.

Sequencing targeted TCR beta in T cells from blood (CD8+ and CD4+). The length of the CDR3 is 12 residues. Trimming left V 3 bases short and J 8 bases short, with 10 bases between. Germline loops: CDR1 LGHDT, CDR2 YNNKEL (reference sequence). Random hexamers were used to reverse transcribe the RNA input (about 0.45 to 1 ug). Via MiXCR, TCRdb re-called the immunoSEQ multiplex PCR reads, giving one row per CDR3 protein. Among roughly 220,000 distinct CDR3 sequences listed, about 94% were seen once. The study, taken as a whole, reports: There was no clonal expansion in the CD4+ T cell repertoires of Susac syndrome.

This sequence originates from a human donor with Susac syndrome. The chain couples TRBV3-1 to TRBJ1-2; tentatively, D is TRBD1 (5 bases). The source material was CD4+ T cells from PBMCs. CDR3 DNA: TGTGCCAGCAGCCAGGGGGGTGGCGGCTACACCTTC. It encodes CASSQGGGGYTF. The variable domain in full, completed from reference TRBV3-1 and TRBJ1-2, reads DTAVSQTPKYLVTQMGNDKSIKCEQNLGHDTMYWYKQDSKKFLKIMFSYNNKELIINETVPNRFSPKSPDKAHLNLHINSLELGDSAVYFCASSQGGGGYTFGSGTRLTVV.